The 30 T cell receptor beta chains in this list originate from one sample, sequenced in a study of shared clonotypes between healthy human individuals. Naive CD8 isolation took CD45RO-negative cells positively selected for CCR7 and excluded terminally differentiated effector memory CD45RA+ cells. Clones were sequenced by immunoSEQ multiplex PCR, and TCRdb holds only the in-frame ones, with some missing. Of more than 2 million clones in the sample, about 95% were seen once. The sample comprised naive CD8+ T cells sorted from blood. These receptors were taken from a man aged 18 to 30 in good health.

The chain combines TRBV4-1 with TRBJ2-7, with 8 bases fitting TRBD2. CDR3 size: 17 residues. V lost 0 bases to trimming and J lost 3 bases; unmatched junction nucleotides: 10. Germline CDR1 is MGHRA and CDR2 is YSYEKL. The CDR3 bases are TGCGCCAGCAGCCAAGAATTTATAGGGACTAGTCTCTACGAGCAGTACTTC. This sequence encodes CASSQEFIGTSLYEQYF.

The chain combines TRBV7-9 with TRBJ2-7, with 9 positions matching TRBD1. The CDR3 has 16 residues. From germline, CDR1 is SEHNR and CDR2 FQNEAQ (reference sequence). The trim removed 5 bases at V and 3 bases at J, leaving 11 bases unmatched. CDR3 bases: TGTGCCAGCAGCCGCCTGGGACAGGGAGGGCACTACGAGCAGTACTTC. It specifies CASSRLGQGGHYEQYF.

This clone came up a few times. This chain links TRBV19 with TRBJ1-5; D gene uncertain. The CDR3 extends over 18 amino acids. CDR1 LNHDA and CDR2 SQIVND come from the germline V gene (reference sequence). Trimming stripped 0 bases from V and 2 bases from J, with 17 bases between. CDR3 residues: CASSIDQDPVGGNQPQHF. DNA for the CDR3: TGTGCCAGTAGTATAGATCAGGACCCGGTTGGAGGCAATCAGCCCCAGCATTTT.

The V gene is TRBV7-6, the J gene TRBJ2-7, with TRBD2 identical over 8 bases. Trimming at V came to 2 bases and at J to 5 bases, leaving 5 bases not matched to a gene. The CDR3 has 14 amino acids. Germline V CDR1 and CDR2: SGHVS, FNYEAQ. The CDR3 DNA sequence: TGTGCCAGCAGCTTATACGGGGGGGCCCACGAGCAGTACTTC. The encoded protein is CASSLYGGAHEQYF.

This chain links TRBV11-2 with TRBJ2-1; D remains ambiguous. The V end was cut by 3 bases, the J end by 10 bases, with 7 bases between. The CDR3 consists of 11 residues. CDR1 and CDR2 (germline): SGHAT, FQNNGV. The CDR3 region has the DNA TGTGCCAGCAGCTTTTTGGGAGAGCAGTTCTTC. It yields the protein CASSFLGEQFF.

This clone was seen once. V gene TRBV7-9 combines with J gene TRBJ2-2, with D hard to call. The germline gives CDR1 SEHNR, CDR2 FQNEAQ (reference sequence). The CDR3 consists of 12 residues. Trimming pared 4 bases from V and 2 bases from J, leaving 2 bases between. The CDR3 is CASSYNTGELFF. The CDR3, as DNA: TGTGCCAGCAGCTACAACACCGGGGAGCTGTTTTTT.

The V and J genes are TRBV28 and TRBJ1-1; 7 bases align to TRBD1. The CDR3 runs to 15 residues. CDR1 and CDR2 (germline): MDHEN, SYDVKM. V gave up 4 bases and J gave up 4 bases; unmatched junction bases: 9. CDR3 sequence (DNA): TGTGCCAGCAGTTCCCCGACAGGGTGGCGCACTGAAGCTTTCTTT. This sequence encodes CASSSPTGWRTEAFF.

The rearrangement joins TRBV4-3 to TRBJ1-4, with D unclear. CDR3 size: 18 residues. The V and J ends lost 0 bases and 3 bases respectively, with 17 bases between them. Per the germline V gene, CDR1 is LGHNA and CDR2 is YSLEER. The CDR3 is CASSQDPVPGGANEKLFF. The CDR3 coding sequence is TGCGCCAGCAGCCAAGACCCCGTCCCAGGCGGGGCTAATGAAAAACTGTTTTTT.

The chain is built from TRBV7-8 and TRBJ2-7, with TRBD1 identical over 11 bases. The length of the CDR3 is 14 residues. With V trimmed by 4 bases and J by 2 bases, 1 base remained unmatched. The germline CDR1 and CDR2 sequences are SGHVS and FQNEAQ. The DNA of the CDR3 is TGTGCCAGCAGCTGGGACAGGGGGGCCTACGAGCAGTACTTC. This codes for CASSWDRGAYEQYF. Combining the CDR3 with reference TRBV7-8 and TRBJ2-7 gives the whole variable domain GAGVSQSPRYKVAKRGQDVALRCDPISGHVSLFWYQQALGQGPEFLTYFQNEAQLDKSGLPSDRFFAERPEGSVSTLKIQRTQQEDSAVYLCASSWDRGAYEQYFGPGTRLTVT.

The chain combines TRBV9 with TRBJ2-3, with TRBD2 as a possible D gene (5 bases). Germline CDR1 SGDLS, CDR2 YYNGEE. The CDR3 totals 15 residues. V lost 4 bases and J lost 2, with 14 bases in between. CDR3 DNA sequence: TGTGCCAGCAGCACTAGTTTAGGACCCACAGATACGCAGTATTTT. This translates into CASSTSLGPTDTQYF.

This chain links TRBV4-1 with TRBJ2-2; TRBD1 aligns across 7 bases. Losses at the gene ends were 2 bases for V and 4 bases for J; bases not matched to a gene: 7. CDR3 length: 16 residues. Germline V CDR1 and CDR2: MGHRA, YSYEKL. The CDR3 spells CASSQKLPGGTGELFF. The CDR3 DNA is TGCGCCAGCAGCCAAAAACTGCCAGGGGGCACCGGGGAGCTGTTTTTT.

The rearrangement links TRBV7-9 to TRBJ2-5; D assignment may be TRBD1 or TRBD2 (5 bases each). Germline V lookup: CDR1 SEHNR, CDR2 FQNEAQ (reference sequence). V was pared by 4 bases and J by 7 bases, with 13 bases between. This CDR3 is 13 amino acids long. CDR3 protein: CASSSGPESTQYF. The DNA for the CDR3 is TGTGCCAGCAGCTCGGGACCTGAGTCGACCCAGTACTTC.

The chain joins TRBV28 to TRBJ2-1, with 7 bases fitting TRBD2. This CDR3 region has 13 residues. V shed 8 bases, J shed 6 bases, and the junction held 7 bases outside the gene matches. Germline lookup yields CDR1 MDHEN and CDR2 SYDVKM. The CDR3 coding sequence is TGTGCCAGCCTCCAGCGGGGAAGCAATGAGCAGTTCTTC. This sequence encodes CASLQRGSNEQFF.

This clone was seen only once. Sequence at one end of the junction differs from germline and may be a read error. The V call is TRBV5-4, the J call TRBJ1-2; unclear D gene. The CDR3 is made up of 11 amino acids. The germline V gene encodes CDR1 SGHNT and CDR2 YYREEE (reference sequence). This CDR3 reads CASSLVGEILF. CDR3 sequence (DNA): TGTGCCAGCAGCTTGGTCGGGGAGATTCTCTTC.

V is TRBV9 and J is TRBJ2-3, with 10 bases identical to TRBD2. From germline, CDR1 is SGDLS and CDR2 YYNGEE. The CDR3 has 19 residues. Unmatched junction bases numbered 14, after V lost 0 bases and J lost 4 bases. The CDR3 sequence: CASSVASGASGSLADTQYF. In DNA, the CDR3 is TGTGCCAGCAGCGTAGCTAGTGGGGCTAGCGGGAGTCTCGCAGATACGCAGTATTTT.

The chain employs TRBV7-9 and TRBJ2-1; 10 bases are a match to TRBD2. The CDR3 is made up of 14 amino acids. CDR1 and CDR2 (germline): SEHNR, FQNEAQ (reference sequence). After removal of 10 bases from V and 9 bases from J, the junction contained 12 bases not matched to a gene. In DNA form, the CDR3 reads TGTGCCACCGTGAGGCTAGCGGGAGCAACTGAGCAGTTCTTC. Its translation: CATVRLAGATEQFF. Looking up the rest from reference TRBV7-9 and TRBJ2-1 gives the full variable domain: DTGVSQNPRHKITKRGQNVTFRCDPISEHNRLYWYRQTLGQGPEFLTYFQNEAQLEKSRLLSDRFSAERPKGSFSTLEIQRTEQGDSAMYLCATVRLAGATEQFFGPGTRLTVL.

CDR3 residues: CASSPQLAGDHTGELFF. The CDR3 region has the DNA TGTGCCAGCAGTCCACAACTAGCGGGAGACCACACCGGGGAGCTGTTTTTT. This rearrangement joins TRBV27 to TRBJ2-2; 11 bases are a match to TRBD2. Losses at the gene ends were 5 bases for V and 3 bases for J; bases not matched to a gene: 8. The V gene's germline CDR1 is MNHEY and CDR2 SMNVEV (reference sequence). The CDR3 loop spans 17 amino acids.

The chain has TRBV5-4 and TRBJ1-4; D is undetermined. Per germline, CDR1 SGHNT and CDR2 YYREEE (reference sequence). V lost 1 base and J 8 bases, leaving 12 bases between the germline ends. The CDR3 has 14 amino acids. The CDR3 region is CASSLTVTGEKLFF. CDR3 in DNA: TGTGCCAGCAGCTTGACCGTTACCGGGGAAAAACTGTTTTTT.

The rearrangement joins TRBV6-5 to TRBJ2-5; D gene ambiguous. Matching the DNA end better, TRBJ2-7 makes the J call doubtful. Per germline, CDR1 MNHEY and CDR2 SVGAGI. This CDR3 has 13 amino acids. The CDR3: CASSPGFLYEQYF. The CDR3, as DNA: TGTGCCAGCAGTCCCGGGTTTCTCTACGAGCAGTACTTC.

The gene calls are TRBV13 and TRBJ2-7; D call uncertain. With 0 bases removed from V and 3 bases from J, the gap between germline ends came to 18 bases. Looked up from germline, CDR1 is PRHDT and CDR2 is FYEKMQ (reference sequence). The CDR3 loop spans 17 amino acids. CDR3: CASSLGPELQRDYEQYF. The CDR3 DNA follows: TGTGCCAGCAGCTTAGGGCCTGAGCTACAACGCGACTACGAGCAGTACTTC.

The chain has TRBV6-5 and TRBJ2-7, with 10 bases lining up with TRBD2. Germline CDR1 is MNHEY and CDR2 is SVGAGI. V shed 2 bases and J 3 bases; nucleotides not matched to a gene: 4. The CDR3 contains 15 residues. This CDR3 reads CASSYQLAGNYEQYF. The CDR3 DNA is TGTGCCAGCAGTTACCAACTAGCGGGGAACTACGAGCAGTACTTC.

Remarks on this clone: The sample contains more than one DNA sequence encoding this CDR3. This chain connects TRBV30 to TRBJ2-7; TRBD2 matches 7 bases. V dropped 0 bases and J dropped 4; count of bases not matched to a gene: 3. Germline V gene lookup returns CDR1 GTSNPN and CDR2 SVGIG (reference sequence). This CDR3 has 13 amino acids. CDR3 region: CAWSVGRGYEQYF. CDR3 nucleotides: TGTGCCTGGAGTGTAGGGCGGGGGTACGAGCAGTACTTC.

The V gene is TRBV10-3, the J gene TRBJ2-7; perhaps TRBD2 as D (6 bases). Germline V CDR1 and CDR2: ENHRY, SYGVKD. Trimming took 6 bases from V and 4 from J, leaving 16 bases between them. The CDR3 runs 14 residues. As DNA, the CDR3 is TGTGCCATCAGCTTGCGGGACGGCCGATACGAGCAGTACTTC. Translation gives CAISLRDGRYEQYF.

The chain's CDR3 is CASSQVGRGRADEQFF. The CDR3 nucleotides read TGTGCCAGCAGCCAAGTGGGTCGCGGGAGGGCCGATGAGCAGTTCTTC. The gene calls are TRBV14 and TRBJ2-1; TRBD2 matches at 9 bases. The CDR3 is 16 residues long. Per germline, CDR1 SGHDN and CDR2 FVKESK. V was clipped by 1 base and J by 8 bases; unmatched bases: 9.

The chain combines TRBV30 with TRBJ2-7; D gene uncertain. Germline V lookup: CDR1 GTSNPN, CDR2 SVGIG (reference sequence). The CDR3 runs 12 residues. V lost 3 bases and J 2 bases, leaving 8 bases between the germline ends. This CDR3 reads CAWREDTYEQYF. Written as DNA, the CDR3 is TGTGCCTGGAGAGAGGATACCTACGAGCAGTACTTC.

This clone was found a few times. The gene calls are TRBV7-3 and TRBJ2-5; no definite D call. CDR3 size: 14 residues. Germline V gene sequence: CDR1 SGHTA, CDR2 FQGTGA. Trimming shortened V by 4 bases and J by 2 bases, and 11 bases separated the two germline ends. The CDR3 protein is CASSYGPGQETQYF. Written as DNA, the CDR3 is TGTGCCAGCAGCTACGGACCCGGTCAAGAGACCCAGTACTTC.

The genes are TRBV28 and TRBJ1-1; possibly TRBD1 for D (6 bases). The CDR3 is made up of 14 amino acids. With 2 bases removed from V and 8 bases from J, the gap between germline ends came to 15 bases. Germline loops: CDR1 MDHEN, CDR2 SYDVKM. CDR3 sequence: CASSLRGAPTEAFF. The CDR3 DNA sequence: TGTGCCAGCAGTTTACGGGGGGCCCCTACCGAAGCTTTCTTT.

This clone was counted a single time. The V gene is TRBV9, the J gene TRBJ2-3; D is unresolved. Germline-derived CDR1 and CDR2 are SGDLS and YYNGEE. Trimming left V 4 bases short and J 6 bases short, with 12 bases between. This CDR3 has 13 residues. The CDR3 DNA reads TGTGCCAGCAGCCCCGAAGGGTTCGATACGCAGTATTTT. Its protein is CASSPEGFDTQYF.

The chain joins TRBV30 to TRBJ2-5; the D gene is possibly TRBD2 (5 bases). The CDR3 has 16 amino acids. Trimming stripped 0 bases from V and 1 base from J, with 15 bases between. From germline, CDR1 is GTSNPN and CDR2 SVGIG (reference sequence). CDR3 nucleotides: TGTGCCTGGAGTGTAGACGGGGTTGAGGGCCAAGAGACCCAGTACTTC. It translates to CAWSVDGVEGQETQYF.

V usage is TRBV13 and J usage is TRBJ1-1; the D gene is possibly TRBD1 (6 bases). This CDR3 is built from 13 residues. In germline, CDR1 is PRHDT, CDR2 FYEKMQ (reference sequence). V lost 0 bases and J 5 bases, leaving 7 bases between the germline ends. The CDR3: CASSLGDRTEAFF. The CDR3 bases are TGTGCCAGCAGCTTAGGAGACAGGACTGAAGCTTTCTTT.